Presented here are 16 T cell receptor beta chains from one specimen sequenced in a study of T cell repertoires in cytomegalovirus infection. Antigens of these TCRs are unknown. In TCRdb, the reads were re-called with MiXCR into one record per CDR3 protein. The sample gives about a million distinct CDR3 sequences, 30% to 40% of which show up once; 11% to 15% is in the top ten. The sample consisted of cultured CD8+ T cells from PBMCs, taken from culture after CMV antigen stimulation. The origin of the receptors is a human donor in good health (CMV status not recorded). Some clones in this sample may be carry-over from other donors' samples.

This clonotype was found a few times. The chain is built from TRBV11-1 and TRBJ2-2, with D maybe TRBD1 (6 bases). Trimming cost V 4 bases and J 9 bases, with 15 bases left between them. The length of the CDR3 is 14 residues. The V gene's germline CDR1 is SGHAT and CDR2 FQDESV (reference sequence). CDR3 DNA: TGTGCCAGCAGCTCTCCTGATACAGGGAGGGAGCTGTTTTTT. Its translation: CASSSPDTGRELFF.

V is TRBV25-1 and J is TRBJ1-5; D perhaps matches TRBD1 (5 bases). V lost 3 bases and J lost 7, with 16 bases in between. The length of the CDR3 is 15 residues. Germline V gene data show CDR1 as MGHDK and CDR2 as SYGVNS. The CDR3 sequence: CASSEGRGLGQPQHF. The CDR3 DNA reads as TGTGCCAGCAGTGAGGGGAGGGGCTTGGGACAGCCCCAGCATTTT.

The chain uses TRBV24-1 and TRBJ2-1; D unresolved. Germline CDR1 is KGHDR and CDR2 is SFDVKD. V was shortened by 5 bases and J by 3 bases, with 22 bases between the two germline ends. The CDR3 has 18 amino acids. The CDR3 sequence is CATSVEPSALIVYNEQFF. The CDR3 DNA follows: TGTGCCACCAGTGTCGAGCCTTCGGCTCTTATAGTCTACAATGAGCAGTTCTTC.

V is TRBV12-3 or TRBV12-4 and J is TRBJ1-2, with 9 bases aligning to TRBD1. The junction had 14 bases not matched to a gene; V was cut back by 4 bases and J by 5 bases. This CDR3 contains 17 residues. CDR3 sequence: CASSSFLTGGHEYGYTF. The CDR3 nucleotides read TGTGCCAGCAGTTCCTTCTTGACAGGGGGACATGAGTATGGCTACACCTTC.

The rearrangement links TRBV5-8 to TRBJ1-2; 11 positions agree with TRBD1. Looked up from germline, CDR1 is SGHTS and CDR2 is YDEGEE. Losses at the gene ends were 4 bases for V and 7 bases for J; bases not matched to a gene: 9. The CDR3 spans 15 residues. The CDR3 spells CASSELDRGRFGYTF. DNA of the CDR3: TGTGCCAGCAGCGAACTGGACAGGGGGCGCTTTGGCTACACCTTC.

The chain has TRBV4-1 and TRBJ2-1; D is possibly TRBD2 (6 bases). CDR3 length: 15 amino acids. V was trimmed by 3 bases and J by 0 bases, leaving 9 bases between them. In germline, CDR1 is MGHRA, CDR2 YSYEKL. The DNA for the CDR3 is TGCGCCAGCAGCCATGAAGCGGGCTCCTACAATGAGCAGTTCTTC. Its translation: CASSHEAGSYNEQFF.

V gene TRBV19 combines with J gene TRBJ2-1, with TRBD1 as a possible D gene (6 bases). CDR3 length equals 15 residues. Germline V lookup: CDR1 LNHDA, CDR2 SQIVND (reference sequence). V was cut by 4 bases and J by 4 bases, with 14 bases left in between. The chain's CDR3 is CASSTGTPDYNEQFF. The DNA of the CDR3 is TGTGCCAGTAGTACCGGGACACCCGATTACAATGAGCAGTTCTTC. The whole variable domain, remainder taken from reference TRBV19 and TRBJ2-1, is DGGITQSPKYLFRKEGQNVTLSCEQNLNHDAMYWYRQDPGQGLRLIYYSQIVNDFQKGDIAEGYSVSREKKESFPLTVTSAQKNPTAFYLCASSTGTPDYNEQFFGPGTRLTVL.

The chain combines TRBV6-2 or TRBV6-3 with TRBJ2-1; tentatively, D is TRBD1 or TRBD2 (5 bases each). The CDR3 runs 14 residues. Trimming took off 8 bases at V and 1 base at J, with 12 bases between the two ends. CDR1 MNHEY and CDR2 SVGEGT come from the germline V gene. CDR3 sequence: CASGQTGSYNEQFF. CDR3 sequence (DNA): TGTGCCAGCGGACAAACGGGGTCCTACAATGAGCAGTTCTTC.

With regard to this clonotype: A much larger clone differs by one base, so this may be a read error. This chain uses TRBV10-3 with TRBJ1-1; 8 positions agree with TRBD1. The CDR3 covers 13 residues. V trimming: 5 bases; J trimming: 3 bases; junction bases outside the gene matches: 2. The germline gives CDR1 ENHRY, CDR2 SYGVKD. The CDR3 sequence: CAISKTGDTEAFF. The CDR3 coding sequence is TGTGCCATCAGTAAGACAGGGGACACTGAAGCTTTCTTT.

The chain carries TRBV14 and TRBJ1-5; D is uncertain. The CDR3 contains 12 residues. The V end was cut by 3 bases, the J end by 7 bases, with 7 bases between. Germline V gene data show CDR1 as SGHDN and CDR2 as FVKESK. Here the CDR3 DNA reads TGTGCCAGCAGCCAGCAAGGCCAGCCCCAGCATTTT. Its translation: CASSQQGQPQHF.

This clonotype showed up just a few times. The chain combines TRBV7-6 with TRBJ1-3; 7 nucleotides line up with TRBD1. The germline V gene has CDR1 SGHVS and CDR2 FNYEAQ. Unmatched junction bases numbered 15, after V lost 5 bases and J lost 2 bases. This CDR3 contains 18 residues. In nucleotides, the CDR3 is TGTGCCAGCAGCAGAGGGCCCGACAGGGCTGTTGCTGGAAACACCATATATTTT. It specifies CASSRGPDRAVAGNTIYF.

This chain uses TRBV7-9 with TRBJ1-2, with 8 nucleotides matching TRBD1. The CDR3 loop spans 15 amino acids. Trimming cost V 3 bases and J 5 bases; bases outside gene matches: 8. Germline assignment: CDR1 SEHNR and CDR2 FQNEAQ (reference sequence). For the CDR3, the DNA is TGTGCCAGCAGCTTTTCCGGACAGGGATCATATGGCTACACCTTC. Translating it yields CASSFSGQGSYGYTF.

In this sample, this clonotype turned up a few times. J is TRBJ1-2 and V is TRBV3-1; D unresolved. This CDR3 is built from 15 residues. V was pared by 1 base and J by 0 bases, with 9 bases between. Germline values: CDR1 LGHDT, CDR2 YNNKEL (reference sequence). The CDR3 coding sequence is TGTGCCAGCAGCCAAGCATCGGGGTCTAACTATGGCTACACCTTC. It codes for CASSQASGSNYGYTF.

The chain uses TRBV20-1 and TRBJ2-1, with 8 bases aligning to TRBD2. Losses at the gene ends were 3 bases for V and 9 bases for J; bases not matched to a gene: 7. Germline-derived CDR1 and CDR2 are DFQATT and SNEGSKA (reference sequence). CDR3 size: 13 residues. The chain's CDR3 is CSASGGAFFEQFF. The CDR3 nucleotides read TGCAGTGCTAGCGGGGGGGCCTTTTTTGAGCAGTTCTTC.

The chain has TRBV19 and TRBJ2-4; possibly TRBD2 for D (5 bases). Germline-derived CDR1 and CDR2 are LNHDA and SQIVND (reference sequence). V gave up 3 bases and J gave up 0 bases, with 9 bases separating them. This CDR3 is 15 amino acids long. The CDR3 loop is CASSIGGQAKNIQYF. CDR3 bases: TGTGCCAGTAGTATCGGCGGGCAAGCCAAAAACATTCAGTACTTC.

J is TRBJ2-3 and V is TRBV24-1, with D unclear. This CDR3 comprises 11 residues. Germline values: CDR1 KGHDR, CDR2 SFDVKD. V was cut by 10 bases and J by 5 bases, with 9 bases left in between. CDR3 DNA sequence: TGTGCCACAGCGACGGGAGATACGCAGTATTTT. This sequence encodes CATATGDTQYF.